The 13 T cell receptor beta chains listed next were all sequenced from one sample in a study of cytomegalovirus exposure and HLA in healthy donors. Measured with immunoSEQ multiplex PCR; TCRdb has only the in-frame clones, and not every one. The sample includes 130,000 to 150,000 clones, about 91% of them seen just once. The sequenced sample consisted of PBMCs. These receptors were collected from a woman between 18 and 29 years old in good health and CMV-seropositive.

The chain uses TRBV6-5 and TRBJ1-4; D perhaps matches TRBD1 (5 bases). The CDR3 has 15 amino acids. V lost 0 bases and J 4 bases, leaving 9 bases between the germline ends. Germline assignment: CDR1 MNHEY and CDR2 SVGAGI. The DNA for the CDR3 is TGTGCCAGCAGTTACTCGAGGGGAGGTAATGAAAAACTGTTTTTT. Amino acids: CASSYSRGGNEKLFF.

This chain uses TRBV5-1 with TRBJ2-1; 10 bases match TRBD1. CDR1 is SGHRS and CDR2 is YFSETQ in the germline V gene. V shed 3 bases and J 7 bases; nucleotides not matched to a gene: 7. CDR3 size: 15 residues. The CDR3 sequence is CASSSRDRGRNEQFF. The CDR3 DNA reads TGCGCCAGCAGCTCCCGGGACAGGGGACGTAATGAGCAGTTCTTC.

V usage is TRBV4-1 and J usage is TRBJ2-5, with D tentatively TRBD2 (5 bases). This CDR3 is 16 amino acids long. Germline CDR1 is MGHRA and CDR2 is YSYEKL. The germline V and J ends were trimmed by 0 bases and 1 base, with 12 bases remaining between them. CDR3 loop: CASSQEIRRAQETQYF. CDR3 coding DNA: TGCGCCAGCAGCCAAGAAATAAGGCGGGCCCAAGAGACCCAGTACTTC.

This clone has a handful of counts. V usage is TRBV2 and J usage is TRBJ2-7; a possible D gene is TRBD2 (7 bases). V lost 8 bases and J lost 3, with 17 bases in between. The CDR3 spans 14 residues. The germline V gene encodes CDR1 SNHLY and CDR2 FYNNEI. The CDR3 region is CASENQGGGYEQYF. CDR3 DNA: TGTGCCAGCGAGAACCAGGGAGGGGGCTACGAGCAGTACTTC.

The rearrangement uses TRBV27 and TRBJ1-2; D gene uncertain. Trimming left V 3 bases short and J 5 bases short, with 10 bases between. The CDR3 is 13 residues long. CDR1 and CDR2 from the germline V gene are MNHEY and SMNVEV (reference sequence). CDR3 nucleotides: TGTGCCAGCAGTTTTTTCCCCGGTTATGGCTACACCTTC. Its translation is CASSFFPGYGYTF.

V gene TRBV30 combines with J gene TRBJ1-2, with TRBD1 identical over 7 bases. Germline loops: CDR1 GTSNPN, CDR2 SVGIG (reference sequence). V lost 3 bases to trimming and J lost 4 bases; unmatched junction nucleotides: 8. The CDR3 length is 14 residues. This chain's CDR3 is CAWSARDSAYGYTF. Written as DNA, the CDR3 is TGTGCCTGGAGCGCTCGGGACAGCGCCTATGGCTACACCTTC. Full variable domain (rest looked up from reference TRBV30 and TRBJ1-2): SQTIHQWPATLVQPVGSPLSLECTVEGTSNPNLYWYRQAAGRGLQLLFYSVGIGQISSEVPQNLSASRPQDRQFILSSKKLLLSDSGFYLCAWSARDSAYGYTFGSGTRLTVV.

The chain carries TRBV6-5 and TRBJ2-7; 9 bases are a match to TRBD1. J lost 7 bases, V lost 5 bases, and 9 bases had no gene match. Germline CDR1 reads MNHEY; CDR2 reads SVGAGI. The CDR3 is 14 amino acids. The CDR3 reads CASSPGTGSREQYF. CDR3 coding DNA: TGTGCCAGCAGTCCCGGGACAGGGTCAAGGGAGCAGTACTTC.

The chain joins TRBV19 to TRBJ1-1; D is undetermined. The ends were cut back, 6 bases at V and 5 bases at J, with 19 bases in the middle. This CDR3 has 15 residues. CDR1 and CDR2 from the germline V gene are LNHDA and SQIVND (reference sequence). Written as DNA, the CDR3 is TGTGCCAGTAGCTTCGACCTGGGAGGGAGGACTGAAGCTTTCTTT. This sequence encodes CASSFDLGGRTEAFF.

The chain recombines TRBV28 with TRBJ1-3, with D hard to call. Germline CDR1 and CDR2: MDHEN and SYDVKM. Trimming took off 6 bases at V and 4 bases at J, with 10 bases between the two ends. The CDR3 runs 13 residues. Written as DNA, the CDR3 is TGTGCCAGCAGAAATCCCCAGGGAAACACCATATATTTT. Translation: CASRNPQGNTIYF.

This clone was counted a single time. V usage is TRBV7-8 and J usage is TRBJ2-2; possible D gene TRBD2, 6 bases. V was trimmed by 5 bases and J by 6 bases, leaving 25 bases between them. In germline, CDR1 is SGHVS, CDR2 FQNEAQ. CDR3 length: 18 residues. CDR3 coding DNA: TGTGCCAGCAGCCCTCGACCCGTTCGCGGGGCTAAGGCCGGGGAGCTGTTTTTT. It specifies CASSPRPVRGAKAGELFF.

The chain has TRBV9 and TRBJ1-2; tentatively, D is TRBD1 (5 bases). Per germline, CDR1 SGDLS and CDR2 YYNGEE. Trimming took off 3 bases at V and 2 bases at J, with 20 bases between the two ends. The CDR3 contains 17 residues. This chain's CDR3 is CASSGVAEGSLNYGYTF. The CDR3 DNA is TGTGCCAGCAGCGGGGTCGCGGAGGGGTCATTGAACTATGGCTACACCTTC.

The CDR3 DNA reads as TGTGCCAGCAGTGTCGAGGAACCTAATAATTCACCCCTCCACTTT. This encodes CASSVEEPNNSPLHF. The chain has TRBV2 and TRBJ1-6; D gene unclear. V was trimmed by 4 bases and J by 5 bases, leaving 12 bases between them. CDR1 SNHLY and CDR2 FYNNEI come from the germline V gene. The CDR3 loop spans 15 amino acids.

CDR3 in amino acids: CASSLRGQPGTGELFF. The CDR3 nucleotides read TGCGCCAGCAGCCTCAGGGGGCAACCGGGCACCGGGGAGCTGTTTTTT. This chain links TRBV4-1 with TRBJ2-2; 8 nucleotides align to TRBD1. This CDR3 is built from 16 residues. Trimming cost V 4 bases and J 4 bases; bases outside gene matches: 8. Germline assignment: CDR1 MGHRA and CDR2 YSYEKL.